The source of this T cell receptor beta chain is a study of identifying expanded T cells in peripheral blood. Whole-study findings and limits: Variance in clone template counts between roughly 2-week samples significantly increased with total template count across all healthy donors.

V shed 3 bases and J shed 9 bases, with 9 bases lying between them. CDR3 size: 12 residues. The germline V gene encodes CDR1 SEHNR and CDR2 FQNEAQ (reference sequence). Remarks on this clone: Its antigen is unknown.

No infections or other immune events were documented during collection. Libraries were prepared by immunoSEQ multiplex PCR; TCRdb keeps only in-frame clonotypes and omits some of them. This table has approximately 120,000 clones, about 88% appearing once. Input material: blood. The receptor was isolated from a person between 18 and 75 years old in good health. V usage is TRBV7-9 and J usage is TRBJ1-5; D remains unclear. The CDR3: CASSLENWPQHF. For the CDR3, the DNA is TGTGCCAGCAGCTTGGAGAATTGGCCCCAGCATTTT.